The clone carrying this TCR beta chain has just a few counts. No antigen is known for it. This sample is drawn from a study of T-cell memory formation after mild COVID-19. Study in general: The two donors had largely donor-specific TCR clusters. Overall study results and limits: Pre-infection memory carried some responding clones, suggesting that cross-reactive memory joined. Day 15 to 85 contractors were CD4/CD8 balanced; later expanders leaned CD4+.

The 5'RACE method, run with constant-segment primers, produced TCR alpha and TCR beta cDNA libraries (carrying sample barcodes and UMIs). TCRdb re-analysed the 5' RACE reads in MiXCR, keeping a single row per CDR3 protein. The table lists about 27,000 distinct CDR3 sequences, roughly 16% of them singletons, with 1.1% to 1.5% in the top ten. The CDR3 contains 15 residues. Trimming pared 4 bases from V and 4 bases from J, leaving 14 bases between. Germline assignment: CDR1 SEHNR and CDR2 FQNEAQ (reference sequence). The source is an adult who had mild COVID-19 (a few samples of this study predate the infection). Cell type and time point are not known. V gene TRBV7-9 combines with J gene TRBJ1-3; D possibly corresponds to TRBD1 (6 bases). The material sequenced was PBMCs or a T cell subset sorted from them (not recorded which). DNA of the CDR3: TGTGCCAGCAGCTCCTACAGGGAGCGAGGAAACACCATATATTTT. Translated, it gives CASSSYRERGNTIYF.